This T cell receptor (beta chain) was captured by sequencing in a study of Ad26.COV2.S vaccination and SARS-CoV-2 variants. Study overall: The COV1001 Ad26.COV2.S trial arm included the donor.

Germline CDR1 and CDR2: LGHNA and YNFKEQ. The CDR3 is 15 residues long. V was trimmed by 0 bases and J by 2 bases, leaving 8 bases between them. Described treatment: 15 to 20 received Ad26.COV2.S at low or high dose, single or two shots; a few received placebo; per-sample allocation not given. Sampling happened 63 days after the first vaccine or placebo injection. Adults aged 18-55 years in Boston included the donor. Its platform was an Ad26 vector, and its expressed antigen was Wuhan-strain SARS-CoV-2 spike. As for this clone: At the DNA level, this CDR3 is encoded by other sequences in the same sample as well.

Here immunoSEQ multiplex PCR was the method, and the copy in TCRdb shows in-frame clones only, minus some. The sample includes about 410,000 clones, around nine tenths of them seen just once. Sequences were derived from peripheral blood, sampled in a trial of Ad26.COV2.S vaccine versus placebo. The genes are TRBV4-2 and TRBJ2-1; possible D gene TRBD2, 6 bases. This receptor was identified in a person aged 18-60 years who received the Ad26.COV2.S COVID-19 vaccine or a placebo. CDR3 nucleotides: TGTGCCAGCAGCCAAGACAGGGAGGCCTACAATGAGCAGTTCTTC. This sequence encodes CASSQDREAYNEQFF.